A single sample is the source of the 22 T cell receptor beta chains below, sequenced in a study of CD8 T cells in ankylosing spondylitis. TCRdb called the 5' RACE reads again in MiXCR, with one record for every CDR3 protein. Here the sample spans 150,000 to 200,000 distinct CDR3 sequences, 10% to 15% being singletons. The sample comprised blood, either unsorted or a sorted T cell fraction (not recorded which). The receptors originated from a female donor with ankylosing spondylitis or in good health (not recorded which).

This clonotype was recorded many times. V gene TRBV7-2 combines with J gene TRBJ2-7, with 9 positions matching TRBD1. The length of the CDR3 is 15 residues. After removal of 5 bases from V and 3 bases from J, the junction contained 8 bases not matched to a gene. Germline V CDR1 and CDR2: SGHTA, FQGNSA. Written as DNA, the CDR3 is TGTGCCAGCAGCGACGCCGGGACAGGGATCTACGAGCAGTACTTC. This gives the protein CASSDAGTGIYEQYF. Drawing the rest from reference TRBV7-2 and TRBJ2-7, the complete variable domain is GAGVSQSPSNKVTEKGKDVELRCDPISGHTALYWYRQSLGQGLEFLIYFQGNSAPDKSGLPSDRFSAERTGGSVSTLTIQRTQQEDSAVYLCASSDAGTGIYEQYFGPGTRLTVT.

This clonotype was seen at least ten times. This sequence joins TRBV28 and TRBJ1-1; D call uncertain. The CDR3 runs to 16 residues. CDR1 MDHEN and CDR2 SYDVKM come from the germline V gene. The germline V and J ends were trimmed by 3 bases and 2 bases, with 16 bases remaining between them. The CDR3, as DNA: TGTGCCAGCAGTTTGGACCTAAGGTTGGGAAACACTGAAGCTTTCTTT. Its translation is CASSLDLRLGNTEAFF.

The CDR3 region has the DNA TGTGCCAGTAGTATCCTACAGACGAACACCGGGGAGCTGTTTTTT. The encoded protein is CASSILQTNTGELFF. The rearrangement links TRBV19 to TRBJ2-2; no clear D gene. The CDR3 consists of 15 residues. The germline V gene encodes CDR1 LNHDA and CDR2 SQIVND (reference sequence). Trimming removed 3 bases from V and 0 bases from J, with 8 bases in between.

As to this clonotype: This sequence may be a read error, since a much larger clone differs from it by one base. This CDR3 is missing its conserved last phenylalanine or tryptophan, likely due to a read error. This chain links TRBV25-1 with TRBJ2-7; no definite D call. The CDR3 is made up of 11 amino acids. V was trimmed by 4 bases and J by 0 bases, leaving 1 base between them. CDR1 and CDR2 from the germline V gene are MGHDK and SYGVNS. The CDR3 region has the DNA TGTGCCAGCAGTGCCTCCTACGAGCAGTACTAC. Translating gives CASSASYEQYY.

This clonotype was seen at least ten times. J is TRBJ1-3 and V is TRBV4-1; D unresolved. Germline V gene data show CDR1 as MGHRA and CDR2 as YSYEKL. This CDR3 contains 15 residues. V lost 6 bases, J lost 0 bases, and 12 bases lay in between. In nucleotides, the CDR3 is TGCGCCAGCAGTCCGGATGTGAGCTCTGGAAACACCATATATTTT. This translates into CASSPDVSSGNTIYF.

The chain combines TRBV6-6 with TRBJ2-1; TRBD1 is a possible D gene (6 bases). Trimming took off 6 bases at V and 10 bases at J, with 10 bases between the two ends. There are 11 residues in the CDR3. Looked up from germline, CDR1 is MNHNY and CDR2 is SVGAGI (reference sequence). The CDR3 coding sequence is TGTGCCAGCAGGGCCGGGACAGAGCAGTTCTTC. Translated: CASRAGTEQFF.

This clonotype was recorded many times. The CDR3 bases are TGTGCCAGCAGCTTAGTATCGGGTGGAAACACCATATATTTT. Translation gives CASSLVSGGNTIYF. This sequence joins TRBV7-9 and TRBJ1-3, with D uncertain. CDR3 length equals 14 residues. V lost 1 base and J 3 bases, leaving 7 bases between the germline ends. Germline assignment: CDR1 SEHNR and CDR2 FQNEAQ (reference sequence).

V and J are TRBV2 and TRBJ2-5, with D possibly matching TRBD2 (6 bases). CDR3 size: 15 residues. The germline V and J ends were trimmed by 7 bases and 0 bases, with 15 bases remaining between them. Germline assignment: CDR1 SNHLY and CDR2 FYNNEI. The CDR3 region is CASIKGLTNQETQYF. Here the CDR3 DNA reads TGTGCCAGCATAAAGGGACTCACAAACCAAGAGACCCAGTACTTC.

This clonotype appeared many times. The J gene is TRBJ2-1, the V gene TRBV7-2; the match to TRBD1 covers 7 bases. CDR1 is SGHTA, CDR2 FQGNSA, per germline. The CDR3 is made up of 14 amino acids. J lost 8 bases, V lost 5 bases, and 9 bases had no gene match. CDR3 loop: CASSVDRLLHEQFF. The DNA for the CDR3 is TGTGCCAGCAGCGTGGACAGGCTTCTCCATGAGCAGTTCTTC. The whole variable domain, filled in from reference TRBV7-2 and TRBJ2-1, reads GAGVSQSPSNKVTEKGKDVELRCDPISGHTALYWYRQSLGQGLEFLIYFQGNSAPDKSGLPSDRFSAERTGGSVSTLTIQRTQQEDSAVYLCASSVDRLLHEQFFGPGTRLTVL.

In this sample, this clonotype turned up many times. The gene calls are TRBV28 and TRBJ2-2, with TRBD1 identical over 8 bases. CDR1 and CDR2 (germline): MDHEN, SYDVKM. V shed 6 bases, J shed 6 bases, and the junction held 9 bases outside the gene matches. The CDR3 has 15 residues. The CDR3 DNA reads as TGTGCCAGCAGACGGACAGGGAGGAAGGCCGGGGAGCTGTTTTTT. Protein: CASRRTGRKAGELFF.

This clonotype was seen many times. The V gene is TRBV12-3 or TRBV12-4, the J gene TRBJ1-4; 9 bases are shared with TRBD1. This CDR3 spans 16 amino acids. Trimming cost V 4 bases and J 8 bases; bases outside gene matches: 11. The CDR3 protein is CASSSLPGQGDEKLFF. The CDR3 region has the DNA TGTGCCAGCAGTTCCCTCCCGGGACAGGGTGACGAAAAACTGTTTTTT.

The chain is built from TRBV7-3 and TRBJ2-3; 9 bases are shared with TRBD2. V lost 5 bases, J lost 8 bases, and 14 bases stayed unmatched. The CDR3 consists of 16 residues. Germline V gives CDR1 SGHTA, CDR2 FQGTGA. CDR3 in amino acids: CASSLQAGGGFGTQYF. CDR3 DNA: TGTGCCAGCAGCCTCCAAGCGGGAGGAGGGTTTGGTACGCAGTATTTT. The whole variable domain, filled in from reference TRBV7-3 and TRBJ2-3, reads GAGVSQTPSNKVTEKGKYVELRCDPISGHTALYWYRQSLGQGPEFLIYFQGTGAADDSGLPNDRFFAVRPEGSVSTLKIQRTERGDSAVYLCASSLQAGGGFGTQYFGPGTRLTVL.

At least ten counts were recorded for this clonotype. This chain uses TRBV29-1 with TRBJ2-5, with 7 positions matching TRBD1. V lost 2 bases to trimming and J lost 2 bases; unmatched junction nucleotides: 2. This CDR3 has 13 amino acids. The germline gives CDR1 SQVTM, CDR2 ANQGSEA. This CDR3 is CSVETQGQETQYF. The CDR3 region has the DNA TGCAGCGTTGAAACACAGGGGCAAGAGACCCAGTACTTC. Full variable domain (missing parts from reference TRBV29-1 and TRBJ2-5): SAVISQKPSRDICQRGTSLTIQCQVDSQVTMMFWYRQQPGQSLTLIATANQGSEATYESGFVIDKFPISRPNLTFSTLTVSNMSPEDSSIYLCSVETQGQETQYFGPGTRLLVL.

This chain connects TRBV24-1 to TRBJ2-1, with a possible D match to TRBD1 (6 bases). V gave up 6 bases and J gave up 7 bases, with 24 bases separating them. Germline V gene data show CDR1 as KGHDR and CDR2 as SFDVKD. The CDR3 length is 17 residues. The CDR3 sequence is CATSFTGGGRGINEQFF. The CDR3 coding sequence is TGTGCCACCAGTTTCACCGGAGGAGGTAGGGGGATTAATGAGCAGTTCTTC.

This clonotype was found many times. The V and J genes are TRBV29-1 and TRBJ2-3; a weak D match, TRBD2 (5 bases). There are 17 residues in the CDR3. Germline V gene data show CDR1 as SQVTM and CDR2 as ANQGSEA. The V end was cut by 4 bases, the J end by 0 bases, with 20 bases between. The CDR3 is CSVGRWVLESSTDTQYF. The DNA of the CDR3 is TGCAGCGTTGGCCGCTGGGTACTAGAGAGTAGCACAGATACGCAGTATTTT.

This clonotype has a count of ten or more. The J gene is TRBJ2-1, the V gene TRBV15; TRBD2 matches 11 bases. The germline gives CDR1 LNHNV, CDR2 YYDKDF (reference sequence). With V trimmed by 3 bases and J by 4 bases, 5 bases remained unmatched. The CDR3 covers 16 residues. The CDR3 DNA is TGTGCCACCAGCAGTTTAGCGGGAGGGCGTTACAATGAGCAGTTCTTC. It is translated as CATSSLAGGRYNEQFF.

This clonotype was detected only a few times. The rearrangement joins TRBV29-1 to TRBJ1-5; 7 nucleotides agree with TRBD1. Looked up from germline, CDR1 is SQVTM and CDR2 is ANQGSEA. V lost 6 bases to trimming and J lost 5 bases; unmatched junction nucleotides: 7. The CDR3 runs 13 residues. This chain's CDR3 is CSVKDRADQPQHF. DNA of the CDR3: TGCAGCGTCAAAGACAGGGCGGATCAGCCCCAGCATTTT.

This clonotype occurred many times. The chain recombines TRBV4-1 with TRBJ1-2; the D gene is possibly TRBD1 (5 bases). CDR1 and CDR2 (germline): MGHRA, YSYEKL. Between the trimmed V and J ends, which lost 0 bases and 4 bases, there was a span of 18 bases. This CDR3 contains 17 residues. The CDR3 loop is CASSQENGASALYGYTF. Written as DNA, the CDR3 is TGCGCCAGCAGCCAAGAAAACGGGGCATCGGCACTCTATGGCTACACCTTC.

The sample holds a few counts of this clonotype. This chain links TRBV7-3 with TRBJ2-1; TRBD1 or TRBD2 may be the D gene (5 bases each). Germline lookup yields CDR1 SGHTA and CDR2 FQGTGA. Trimming took off 5 bases at V and 9 bases at J, with 14 bases between the two ends. The CDR3 consists of 13 residues. The CDR3: CASSPAFGGEQFF. The CDR3 region has the DNA TGTGCCAGCAGCCCGGCATTTGGGGGTGAGCAGTTCTTC.

The V gene is TRBV7-8, the J gene TRBJ2-5; 7 bases line up with TRBD1. V trimming: 0 bases; J trimming: 7 bases; junction bases outside the gene matches: 14. Germline V gives CDR1 SGHVS, CDR2 FQNEAQ. The CDR3 contains 17 residues. This chain's CDR3 is CASSLAGQVGILGTQYF. Written as DNA, the CDR3 is TGTGCCAGCAGCTTAGCCGGACAGGTCGGGATTCTCGGGACCCAGTACTTC.

J is TRBJ2-1 and V is TRBV7-9, with D possibly being TRBD2 (6 bases). The CDR3 extends over 16 amino acids. CDR1 and CDR2 from the germline V gene are SEHNR and FQNEAQ (reference sequence). Trimming removed 5 bases from V and 2 bases from J, with 16 bases in between. The CDR3 DNA reads TGTGCCAGCAGCCCCTCCTCGGGAGAGGCCTACAATGAGCAGTTCTTC. It is translated as CASSPSSGEAYNEQFF.

This clonotype occurred many times. The chain recombines TRBV28 with TRBJ1-5, with 8 bases identical to TRBD1. Germline V gene sequence: CDR1 MDHEN, CDR2 SYDVKM. The CDR3 runs to 13 residues. The junction had 1 base not matched to a gene; V was cut back by 5 bases and J by 4 bases. The CDR3 loop reads CASSRQGNQPQHF. The CDR3 DNA reads TGTGCCAGCAGTCGACAGGGGAATCAGCCCCAGCATTTT.